Listed here is a single T cell receptor beta chain. Its antigen is not identified. The CDR3 length is 12 residues. Germline loops: CDR1 MNHEY, CDR2 SVGAGI. V lost 5 bases and J 6 bases, leaving 11 bases between the germline ends. Generated by immunoSEQ multiplex PCR, the TCRdb table keeps only in-frame clones and is missing some. Here the sample spans some 99,000 clones, 70% to 90% being singletons. This entry comes from a study of T cell responses to AZD1222 COVID-19 vaccine. Study-wide findings and caveats: Mostly white British, mostly female donors; authors suggested clonal diversity may be underestimated. No repertoire was sampled before or during the peak T cell response, only after it. Only five to seven individuals given AZD1222 were seropositive at baseline. Recipients of two AZD1222 doses showed rising Spike-specific TCR breadth and depth.

Material: peripheral blood, obtained 28 days after the second AZD1222 dose. The TCR was taken from an adult who received the AZD1222 COVID-19 vaccine. The rearrangement links TRBV6-5 to TRBJ2-7; D unresolved. The CDR3 sequence is CASSPGPGEQYF. The CDR3 nucleotides are TGTGCCAGCAGTCCTGGGCCTGGCGAGCAGTACTTC.